These T cell receptor beta chains were read from a single sample in a study of post-analysis software for immune sequencing data. One entry per CDR3 protein results from TCRdb running MiXCR on the PCR reads. The data contain 500,000 to 600,000 distinct CDR3 sequences, 44% of them seen just once; the ten biggest clones take up under 2%. Material: blood. The source is a girl aged 5-17 years with multiple sclerosis. CDR3s include the opening cysteine and the closing phenylalanine or tryptophan. Each record gives: J gene, V gene, D gene, clone size, CDR3 DNA, CDR3 protein. The D gene is left open where the match is weak. Part of the rows lack a size; the others show once, few, many or a class for expanded clones.

j_call: TRBJ1-2; v_call: TRBV7-9; d_call: -; clone_size: few; cdr3_nt: TGTGCCAGCAGCCCGACAGGTCTCCCCTATGGCTACACCTTC; cdr3_aa: CASSPTGLPYGYTF
j_call: TRBJ2-5; v_call: TRBV7-7; d_call: -; clone_size: few; cdr3_nt: TGTGCTAGCAGCTTACGAGGGATCTCAGAGACCCAGTACTTC; cdr3_aa: CASSLRGISETQYF
j_call: TRBJ2-7; v_call: TRBV5-1; d_call: TRBD1; clone_size: few; cdr3_nt: TGCGCCAGCAGCGGCACAGGGGACAACCGCTACGAGCAGTACTTC; cdr3_aa: CASSGTGDNRYEQYF
j_call: TRBJ2-7; v_call: TRBV29-1; d_call: TRBD1; clone_size: many; cdr3_nt: TGCAGCGCCGTGACAGGGGGCGGAGAGCAGTACTTC; cdr3_aa: CSAVTGGGEQYF
j_call: TRBJ2-5; v_call: TRBV20-1; d_call: -; clone_size: few; cdr3_nt: TGCAGTGCTAGGCCCTCCGATACCCAGTACTTC; cdr3_aa: CSARPSDTQYF
j_call: TRBJ1-2; v_call: TRBV2; d_call: -; clone_size: once; cdr3_nt: TGTGCCAGCAGTGAACGGGACGTGGCTAACTATGGCTACACCTTC; cdr3_aa: CASSERDVANYGYTF
j_call: TRBJ2-7; v_call: TRBV4-1; d_call: TRBD2; clone_size: -; cdr3_nt: TGCGCCAGCAGCCTCTTGACTAGCGGGGGGAACGAGCAGTACTTC; cdr3_aa: CASSLLTSGGNEQYF
j_call: TRBJ2-1; v_call: TRBV9; d_call: -; clone_size: few; cdr3_nt: TGTGCCAGCAGCGTAGGAATCAGGGACCACAATGAGCAGTTCTTC; cdr3_aa: CASSVGIRDHNEQFF
j_call: TRBJ2-3; v_call: TRBV20-1; d_call: -; clone_size: -; cdr3_nt: TGCAGTGCTAAAGCGGACACAGATACGCAGTATTTT; cdr3_aa: CSAKADTDTQYF
j_call: TRBJ2-7; v_call: TRBV21-1; d_call: -; clone_size: -; cdr3_nt: TGTGCCAGCAGCAAATGGCTTTACTCCGGGGGCAAGAACGAGCAGTACTTC; cdr3_aa: CASSKWLYSGGKNEQYF
j_call: TRBJ2-3; v_call: TRBV6-4; d_call: TRBD2; clone_size: -; cdr3_nt: TGTGCCAGCAGCGCGGGGGGGCCTGAGGAAGATACGCAGTATTTT; cdr3_aa: CASSAGGPEEDTQYF
j_call: TRBJ1-2; v_call: TRBV6-2/TRBV6-3; d_call: -; clone_size: -; cdr3_nt: TGTGCCGGCAGTTACGGGGGCCGGGGCTATGGCTACACCTTC; cdr3_aa: CAGSYGGRGYGYTF
j_call: TRBJ2-5; v_call: TRBV29-1; d_call: -; clone_size: -; cdr3_nt: TGCAGCGTTGAAGGCAGCGTGTGGGAGACCCAGTACTTC; cdr3_aa: CSVEGSVWETQYF
j_call: TRBJ2-5; v_call: TRBV11-2; d_call: -; clone_size: -; cdr3_nt: TGTGCCAGCAGCTCCTACGGACAGCCCGCCCAAGAGACCCAGTACTTC; cdr3_aa: CASSSYGQPAQETQYF